This is a list of T cell receptor beta chains from one sample in a study of blood T cell repertoires in COVID-19. TCRdb keeps only in-frame clones here, not all; method: immunoSEQ multiplex PCR. The table has tens of thousands of clones, around 72% seen once. The sequenced sample consisted of peripheral blood. These receptors were collected from a boy under 10 years old with active or convalescent COVID-19. CDR3s include the opening cysteine and the closing phenylalanine or tryptophan. D genes are given only for firm matches. Clone size appears in some rows only: once, few, many, or a class for an expanded clone.

>TRBD2|TRBV2|.|TRBJ2-5
CASRTSGGQETQYF
TGTGCCAGCAGGACTAGCGGGGGGCAAGAGACCCAGTACTTC
>.|TRBV19|.|TRBJ2-1
CASRPDLRDEQFF
TGTGCCAGTCGCCCTGATCTACGCGATGAGCAGTTCTTC
>.|TRBV6-2/TRBV6-3|.|TRBJ1-5
CASSYPRTVPNNQPQHF
TGTGCCAGCAGTTACCCCAGGACAGTACCCAACAATCAGCCCCAGCATTTT
>.|TRBV5-1|.|TRBJ2-3
CASSLAQGVPTDTQYF
TGCGCCAGCAGCTTGGCGCAGGGTGTGCCGACAGATACGCAGTATTTT
>.|TRBV28|.|TRBJ2-7
CASSSLGRETYEQYF
TGTGCCAGCAGTTCACTGGGGCGGGAAACCTACGAGCAGTACTTC
>TRBD2|TRBV6-2/TRBV6-3|few|TRBJ2-7
CASSETSGRAYEQYF
TGTGCCAGCAGCGAGACTAGCGGGAGGGCTTACGAGCAGTACTTC
>.|TRBV5-1|.|TRBJ2-1
CASSLSLGGDEQFF
TGCGCCAGCAGCTTAAGCTTAGGCGGGGATGAGCAGTTCTTC
>TRBD1|TRBV2|.|TRBJ1-6
CASSGQGVWNSPLHF
TGTGCCAGCAGTGGACAGGGAGTATGGAATTCACCCCTCCACTTT
>TRBD1|TRBV25-1|.|TRBJ1-2
CASSQGAGGYTF
TGTGCCAGCAGTCAGGGGGCAGGAGGCTACACCTTC
>.|TRBV14|.|TRBJ2-3
CASSQWGLSVPSRTGTQYF
TGTGCCAGCAGCCAGTGGGGACTCAGCGTCCCCTCCCGCACGGGTACGCAGTATTTT
>.|TRBV19|.|TRBJ1-1
CASTWGGSGTEAFF
TGTGCCAGTACCTGGGGGGGCTCGGGCACTGAAGCTTTCTTT
>TRBD1|TRBV3-1/TRBV3-2|.|TRBJ2-5
CASSQAGQGIGETQYF
TGTGCCAGCAGCCAAGCGGGACAGGGGATAGGGGAGACCCAGTACTTC
>TRBD1|TRBV18|.|TRBJ1-4
CASSPNRGRGEKLFF
TGTGCCAGCTCCCCGAACAGGGGGCGCGGTGAAAAACTGTTTTTT
>TRBD1|TRBV4-1|.|TRBJ2-2
CASSVYRGRDTGELFF
TGCGCCAGCAGCGTCTACAGGGGGCGCGACACCGGGGAGCTGTTTTTT
>TRBD1|TRBV6-5|.|TRBJ1-1
CASSSQGARSTEAFF
TGTGCCAGCAGTTCACAGGGGGCGAGGTCCACTGAAGCTTTCTTT
>.|TRBV20-1|.|TRBJ1-5
CSASRGGEQPQHF
TGCAGTGCTAGTAGGGGGGGGGAACAGCCCCAGCATTTT